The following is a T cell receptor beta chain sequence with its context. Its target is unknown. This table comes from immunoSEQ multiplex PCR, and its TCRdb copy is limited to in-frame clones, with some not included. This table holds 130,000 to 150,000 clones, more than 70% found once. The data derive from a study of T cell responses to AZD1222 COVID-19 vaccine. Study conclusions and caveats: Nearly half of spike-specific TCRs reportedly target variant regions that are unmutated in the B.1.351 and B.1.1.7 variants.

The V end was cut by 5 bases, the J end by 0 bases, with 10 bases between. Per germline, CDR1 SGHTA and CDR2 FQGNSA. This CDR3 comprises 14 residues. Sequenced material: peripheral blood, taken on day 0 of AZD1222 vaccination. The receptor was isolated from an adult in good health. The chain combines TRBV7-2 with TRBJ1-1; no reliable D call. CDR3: CASSLIQMNTEAFF. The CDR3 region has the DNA TGTGCCAGCAGCCTCATACAGATGAACACTGAAGCTTTCTTT.